The 22 T cell receptor beta chains in this list originate from one sample, sequenced in a study of vaccination effects on CD4 cells after COVID-19. These receptors have no known antigen. Using viral peptide pools, the ViraFEST assay grew out antigen-specific CD4+ T cells prior to sequencing. The authors isolated CD4+ T cells after around 10 days of culture. According to PCR results, the person was infected with SARS-CoV-2 between March and December 2020. Produced via immunoSEQ multiplex PCR; TCRdb's table is partial and in-frame only. Of some 25,000 clones listed, roughly 76% are singletons. The specimen comprised CD4+ T cells from PBMCs cultured with SARS-CoV-2 spike peptides, sampled before COVID-19 vaccination. All receptors derive from a human donor who had a prior SARS-CoV-2 infection.

This clone was observed a single time. The rearrangement links TRBV7-2 to TRBJ1-1; D unclear. This CDR3 is built from 14 residues. In germline, CDR1 is SGHTA, CDR2 FQGNSA. V gave up 1 base and J gave up 5 bases, with 11 bases separating them. The CDR3 sequence: CASSLVGMGTEAFF. The CDR3 DNA is TGTGCCAGCAGCTTAGTGGGGATGGGGACTGAAGCTTTCTTT.

This clone came up a few times. The rearrangement joins TRBV5-1 to TRBJ2-7; 13 bases match TRBD2. The CDR3 sequence is 15 residues long. CDR1 is SGHRS, CDR2 YFSETQ, per germline. J gave up 6 bases and V 4 bases, and 7 bases lay outside the gene matches. The CDR3 sequence: CASSTKRLAGGEQYF. CDR3 DNA sequence: TGCGCCAGCAGCACAAAAAGACTAGCGGGAGGCGAGCAGTACTTC.

The V gene is TRBV7-3, the J gene TRBJ2-3; TRBD2 aligns across 11 bases. Germline CDR1 reads SGHTA; CDR2 reads FQGTGA. V trimming: 4 bases; J trimming: 6 bases; junction bases outside the gene matches: 6. CDR3 length: 15 amino acids. The CDR3 DNA reads TGTGCCAGCAGCTCGACTAGCGGGGTTGGTGATACGCAGTATTTT. It translates to CASSSTSGVGDTQYF. Drawing the rest from reference TRBV7-3 and TRBJ2-3, the complete variable domain is GAGVSQTPSNKVTEKGKYVELRCDPISGHTALYWYRQSLGQGPEFLIYFQGTGAADDSGLPNDRFFAVRPEGSVSTLKIQRTERGDSAVYLCASSSTSGVGDTQYFGPGTRLTVL.

The chain employs TRBV12-3 or TRBV12-4 and TRBJ2-2; D unresolved. The CDR3 is 12 residues long. The ends were cut back, 7 bases at V and 5 bases at J, with 8 bases in the middle. Written as DNA, the CDR3 is TGTGCCAGCACACGAAGGACCGGGGAGCTGTTTTTT. Its translation is CASTRRTGELFF.

The table lists this clone with a few counts. The genes are TRBV7-3 and TRBJ1-6, with D uncertain. The length of the CDR3 is 13 residues. Germline V gives CDR1 SGHTA, CDR2 FQGTGA. Between the trimmed V and J ends, which lost 1 base and 13 bases, there was a span of 11 bases. CDR3 bases: TGTGCCAGCAGCTTAAGACGGGGTGCTCCCCTCCACTTT. Encoded protein: CASSLRRGAPLHF.

In nucleotides, the CDR3 is TGTGCCAGCAGCCTCTGGGACAGCCAAAACGCTTTCTTT. Translating gives CASSLWDSQNAFF. This sequence joins TRBV7-9 and TRBJ1-1; 7 positions agree with TRBD1. The germline gives CDR1 SEHNR, CDR2 FQNEAQ (reference sequence). Losses at the gene ends were 5 bases for V and 11 bases for J; bases not matched to a gene: 11. This CDR3 comprises 13 residues.

J is TRBJ1-4 and V is TRBV5-5; D remains ambiguous. The V and J ends lost 1 base and 8 bases respectively, with 12 bases between them. Germline CDR1 is SGHKS and CDR2 is YYEKEE (reference sequence). The CDR3 is 14 residues long. CDR3 sequence: CASSLTGLTEKLFF. The CDR3, as DNA: TGTGCCAGCAGCTTGACCGGGCTCACCGAAAAACTGTTTTTT.

This clone has just a few counts. The genes are TRBV15 and TRBJ2-5, with 9 bases lining up with TRBD2. CDR3 length equals 14 residues. V lost 6 bases to trimming and J lost 4 bases; unmatched junction nucleotides: 6. Germline assignment: CDR1 LNHNV and CDR2 YYDKDF (reference sequence). In DNA, the CDR3 is TGTGCCACCAGTTCAGGGACTAGCCGAGAGACCCAGTACTTC. It codes for CATSSGTSRETQYF.

This chain links TRBV9 with TRBJ2-1; a weak D match, TRBD2 (5 bases). There are 15 residues in the CDR3. The V end was cut by 4 bases, the J end by 5 bases, with 16 bases between. Germline V CDR1 and CDR2: SGDLS, YYNGEE. CDR3 coding DNA: TGTGCCAGCAGCATCCGGGGTCACCAGGACAATGAGCAGTTCTTC. Translated: CASSIRGHQDNEQFF.

The J gene is TRBJ1-5, the V gene TRBV2; D is unclear. The CDR3 extends over 15 amino acids. The germline gives CDR1 SNHLY, CDR2 FYNNEI. V shed 2 bases and J shed 4 bases, with 12 bases lying between them. The DNA of the CDR3 is TGTGCCAGCAGTGAATTTCGGCGGGAAAATCAGCCCCAGCATTTT. Translating it yields CASSEFRRENQPQHF.

This clone has just one count. The junction differs from germline at one of its ends, possibly a read error. V usage is TRBV11-1 and J usage is TRBJ1-6, with D uncertain. There are 13 residues in the CDR3. Germline V CDR1 and CDR2: SGHAT, FQDESV (reference sequence). In DNA, the CDR3 is TGTGCCAGCAGCTTAGGAGGGTATTCAGCCCTCCACTTT. It is translated as CASSLGGYSALHF.

The chain has TRBV2 and TRBJ1-2; 7 bases map to TRBD1. This CDR3 spans 13 amino acids. The germline V gene encodes CDR1 SNHLY and CDR2 FYNNEI. Unmatched junction bases numbered 9, after V lost 6 bases and J lost 8 bases. CDR3 in DNA: TGTGCCAGCAGCGACAGGGCTCCAGGGGGCTACACCTTC. Amino acids: CASSDRAPGGYTF.

The rearrangement links TRBV2 to TRBJ2-5, with TRBD2 matching 15 bases. From germline, CDR1 is SNHLY and CDR2 FYNNEI. V lost 4 bases, J lost 1 base, and 16 bases stayed unmatched. The CDR3 consists of 21 residues. CDR3 DNA sequence: TGTGCCAGCAGTGCCCCCGGGACTAGCGGGGGGCCCCAGACAACCCAAGAGACCCAGTACTTC. Amino acids: CASSAPGTSGGPQTTQETQYF.

This clone was observed a single time. The chain has TRBV4-2 and TRBJ2-1; 12 bases are shared with TRBD2. The CDR3 extends over 15 amino acids. The junction had 6 bases not matched to a gene; V was cut back by 4 bases and J by 8 bases. Germline CDR1 and CDR2: LGHNA and YNFKEQ. CDR3 nucleotides: TGTGCCAGCAGCCGCGCGACTAGCGGGGGACATGAGCAGTTCTTC. The encoded protein is CASSRATSGGHEQFF.

The V gene is TRBV3-1 (or the pseudogene TRBV3-2), the J gene TRBJ2-7, with TRBD2 identical over 8 bases. V dropped 4 bases and J dropped 3; count of bases not matched to a gene: 14. This CDR3 is built from 17 residues. Germline V gene lookup returns CDR1 LGHDT and CDR2 YNNKEL (reference sequence). CDR3 nucleotide sequence: TGTGCCAGCAGCCCAGGAGGCTTGCGGGGGGACCTCTACGAGCAGTACTTC. Its protein product is CASSPGGLRGDLYEQYF.

This clone turned up a few times. The chain combines TRBV4-3 with TRBJ2-2; D is unclear. CDR3 length equals 16 residues. CDR1 and CDR2 from the germline V gene are LGHNA and YSLEER. V gave up 1 base and J gave up 7 bases, with 16 bases separating them. The CDR3 loop reads CASSQATSPKGGELFF. CDR3 DNA sequence: TGCGCCAGCAGCCAAGCAACCTCCCCTAAGGGCGGGGAGCTGTTTTTT.

CDR3 protein: CASSYAKANSPLHF. The CDR3 coding sequence is TGTGCCAGCAGTTACGCCAAGGCTAATTCACCCCTCCACTTT. The chain is built from TRBV6-5 and TRBJ1-6; D remains ambiguous. Between the trimmed V and J ends, which lost 2 bases and 6 bases, there was a span of 8 bases. The CDR3 runs 14 residues. The germline CDR1 and CDR2 sequences are MNHEY and SVGAGI.

This clone was counted a few times. CDR3 coding DNA: TGTGCCAGCATGGGGTGGATGTACGAGCAGTACTTC. This encodes CASMGWMYEQYF. The chain is built from TRBV2 and TRBJ2-7; D unclear. Trimming took off 7 bases at V and 4 bases at J, with 11 bases between the two ends. The length of the CDR3 is 12 residues. Germline-derived CDR1 and CDR2 are SNHLY and FYNNEI. The complete variable domain, with remaining parts taken from reference TRBV2 and TRBJ2-7, reads EPEVTQTPSHQVTQMGQEVILRCVPISNHLYFYWYRQILGQKVEFLVSFYNNEISEKSEIFDDQFSVERPDGSNFTLKIRSTKLEDSAMYFCASMGWMYEQYFGPGTRLTVT.

The rearrangement uses TRBV11-3 and TRBJ2-1, with D hard to call. The CDR3 spans 14 residues. CDR1 and CDR2 (germline): SGHNT, YENEEA. Trimming cost V 2 bases and J 5 bases, with 10 bases left between them. The CDR3 DNA follows: TGTGCCAGCAGCTTAAATCGCTACAACAATGAGCAGTTCTTC. Translation gives CASSLNRYNNEQFF.

V is TRBV7-8 and J is TRBJ2-1, with 11 bases matching TRBD2. The germline gives CDR1 SGHVS, CDR2 FQNEAQ. The V segment lost 4 bases and the J segment 9 bases; nucleotides outside the gene matches: 11. This CDR3 is built from 16 residues. As DNA, the CDR3 is TGTGCCAGCAGCTCTAAACTAGCGGGGGCCACAGGTGAGCAGTTCTTC. Protein sequence: CASSSKLAGATGEQFF.

This clone has just a few counts. This chain joins TRBV7-9 and TRBJ1-2; no clear D. The CDR3 is 13 residues long. Germline loops: CDR1 SEHNR, CDR2 FQNEAQ (reference sequence). V lost 1 base, J lost 4 bases, and 7 bases lay in between. CDR3 coding DNA: TGTGCCAGCAGCTTAGGGGCGGTCTATGGCTACACCTTC. It translates to CASSLGAVYGYTF.

The chain has TRBV5-1 and TRBJ2-1; TRBD2 aligns across 9 bases. Looked up from germline, CDR1 is SGHRS and CDR2 is YFSETQ. The CDR3 extends over 14 amino acids. Trimming took 5 bases from V and 5 from J; bases not matched to a gene: 5. The CDR3 nucleotides read TGCGCCAGCAGAATTCTAGCGGGACACAATGAGCAGTTCTTC. Translating it yields CASRILAGHNEQFF.